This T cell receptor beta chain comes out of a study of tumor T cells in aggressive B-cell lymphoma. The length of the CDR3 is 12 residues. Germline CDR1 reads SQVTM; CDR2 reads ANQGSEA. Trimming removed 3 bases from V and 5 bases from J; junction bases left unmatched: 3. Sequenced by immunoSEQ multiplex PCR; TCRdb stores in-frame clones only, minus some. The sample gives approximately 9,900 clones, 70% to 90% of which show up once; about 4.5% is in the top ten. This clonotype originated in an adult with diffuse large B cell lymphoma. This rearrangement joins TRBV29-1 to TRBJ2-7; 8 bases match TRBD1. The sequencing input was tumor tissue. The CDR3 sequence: CSVDGQGNEQYF. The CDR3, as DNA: TGCAGCGTTGACGGACAGGGCAACGAGCAGTACTTC.